The next 21 T cell receptor beta chains were all read from a single sample in a study of T-cell memory formation after mild COVID-19 (dated by TCRdb to the early 2020s). Library preparation used 5' RACE. The sample was run on an Illumina NovaSeq 6000. The raw public reads went through TCRdb reprocessing: fastp at Q25, MiXCR clone calling, in-frame beta chains kept. Rows are combined by CDR3 protein, so each entry shows the most common genes and DNA. The sample profile shows fewer than 350,000 distinct CDR3 sequences; around 8% of them were found once. In total, the top ten clones hold approximately 22% of the sample. Sequenced: PBMCs or a T cell subset sorted from them (not recorded which). The receptors were sampled from a man in his late teens or twenties who had mild COVID-19 (a few samples of this study predate the infection). The sample titles of this study are shuffled in the database, so cell type and time point are left out; the donor was told from shared clones.

Many counts were recorded for this clonotype. J is TRBJ2-2 and V is TRBV7-3, with D possibly being TRBD2 (5 bases). V was trimmed by 1 base and J by 4 bases, leaving 10 bases between them. The V gene's germline CDR1 is SGHTA and CDR2 FQGTGA. This CDR3 has 15 residues. The CDR3 here is CASSLRGASTGELFF. CDR3 nucleotide sequence: TGTGCCAGCAGCTTAAGGGGAGCATCCACCGGGGAGCTGTTTTTT.

This clonotype showed up many times. The chain combines TRBV6-6 with TRBJ2-1; tentatively, D is TRBD2 (6 bases). The CDR3 extends over 15 amino acids. CDR1 is MNHNY, CDR2 SVGAGI, per germline (reference sequence). The V gene lost 2 bases and the J gene lost 0 bases, with 8 bases spanning the gap. The CDR3 sequence is CASSYGGSSYNEQFF. Here the CDR3 DNA reads TGTGCCAGCAGTTACGGGGGGAGCTCCTACAATGAGCAGTTCTTC.

The sample holds a few counts of this clonotype. Germline and junction disagree at one end, which may indicate a read error. The chain employs TRBV12-3 or TRBV12-4 and TRBJ2-1, with 9 positions matching TRBD2. The CDR3 runs 13 residues. The CDR3 DNA reads TGTGCCAGCAGTAAGGCAGCGGGGGGTCGGCACGGCTTC. Protein: CASSKAAGGRHGF.

V and J are TRBV24-1 and TRBJ2-2, with 7 bases that match TRBD1. V was clipped by 9 bases and J by 7 bases; unmatched bases: 7. This CDR3 is 13 amino acids long. Germline values: CDR1 KGHDR, CDR2 SFDVKD. CDR3 sequence (DNA): TGTGCCACCGGTACAGGGGTTATCGGGGAGCTGTTTTTT. Its translation: CATGTGVIGELFF.

A few counts support this clonotype. J is TRBJ1-5 and V is TRBV28; the match to TRBD1 covers 9 bases. In germline, CDR1 is MDHEN, CDR2 SYDVKM. V dropped 6 bases and J dropped 5; count of bases not matched to a gene: 5. There are 14 residues in the CDR3. CDR3 amino acids: CASRGQGVYQPQHF. The CDR3 coding sequence is TGTGCCAGCAGGGGACAGGGTGTATATCAGCCCCAGCATTTT.

This clonotype turned up a few times. V and J are TRBV4-2 and TRBJ1-2; D remains ambiguous. Germline-derived CDR1 and CDR2 are LGHNA and YNFKEQ. With 1 base removed from V and 3 bases from J, the gap between germline ends came to 9 bases. The CDR3 contains 14 residues. CDR3 residues: CASSQAKGDYGYTF. The CDR3 DNA sequence: TGTGCCAGCAGCCAAGCTAAGGGTGACTATGGCTACACCTTC.

At least ten counts were recorded for this clonotype. The chain combines TRBV4-3 with TRBJ2-7; D possibly uses TRBD1 or TRBD2 (5 bases each). The length of the CDR3 is 10 residues. Germline lookup yields CDR1 LGHNA and CDR2 YSLEER. Trimming cost V 1 base and J 11 bases, with 6 bases left between them. The CDR3 DNA follows: TGCGCCAGCAGCCAAGGGGGGAAGTACGTC. Protein sequence: CASSQGGKYV.

A few counts support this clonotype. V usage is TRBV30 and J usage is TRBJ1-5; D gene ambiguous. Germline-derived CDR1 and CDR2 are GTSNPN and SVGIG (reference sequence). The CDR3 contains 15 residues. V was cut by 3 bases and J by 3 bases, with 15 bases left in between. Here the CDR3 reads CAWSFSRRINQPQHF. DNA of the CDR3: TGTGCCTGGAGCTTTTCCCGGAGAATCAATCAGCCCCAGCATTTT.

J is TRBJ1-3 and V is TRBV6-4, with D unresolved. The germline V and J ends were trimmed by 7 bases and 0 bases, with 13 bases remaining between them. This CDR3 region has 15 residues. Germline CDR1 MRHNA, CDR2 SNTAGT. The DNA of the CDR3 is TGTGCCAGCAAAGGATTCGGCACCTCTGGAAACACCATATATTTT. Its protein is CASKGFGTSGNTIYF.

The chain uses TRBV30 and TRBJ1-5; 9 bases fit TRBD1. The J segment lost 9 bases and the V segment lost 0 bases, leaving 3 bases of the junction unmatched. CDR3 length: 13 residues. CDR1 GTSNPN and CDR2 SVGIG come from the germline V gene (reference sequence). CDR3 bases: TGTGCCTGGAGTGTACAGGGGGCAGGGCCCCAGCATTTT. Residues: CAWSVQGAGPQHF.

In regard to this clonotype: Relative to the germline gene, one junction end is altered; a read error may explain this. The V and J genes are TRBV27 and TRBJ2-7; D is undetermined. The germline V gene encodes CDR1 MNHEY and CDR2 SMNVEV (reference sequence). The CDR3 is 12 residues long. The CDR3 DNA reads TGTGCCAGCAGTTTATCGAGTGGTTCGCTTAACTTC. Translation gives CASSLSSGSLNF.

Ten or more counts support this clonotype. V gene TRBV5-5 combines with J gene TRBJ2-7; 11 positions match TRBD2. V was pared by 2 bases and J by 3 bases, with 1 base of the junction left unmatched. CDR1 and CDR2 from the germline V gene are SGHKS and YYEKEE (reference sequence). The CDR3 runs to 14 residues. The CDR3 coding sequence is TGTGCCAGCAGCTTAGGGACTAGCGGCTACGAGCAGTACGTC. Protein: CASSLGTSGYEQYV.

This clonotype has at least ten counts. The CDR3 nucleotides are TGCGCCAGCAGCCAACCAGCGGGGGGGCTCTTGGATGAGCAGTTCTTC. Protein product: CASSQPAGGLLDEQFF. The J gene is TRBJ2-1, the V gene TRBV4-1; 10 bases match TRBD2. From germline, CDR1 is MGHRA and CDR2 YSYEKL. The CDR3 has 16 amino acids. V was clipped by 2 bases and J by 8 bases; unmatched bases: 9.

Only a few counts were recorded for this clonotype. V usage is TRBV9 and J usage is TRBJ1-2; D remains unclear. V lost 2 bases, J lost 6 bases, and 14 bases lay in between. CDR1 is SGDLS and CDR2 is YYNGEE in the germline V gene. This CDR3 has 14 amino acids. CDR3 nucleotides: TGTGCCAGCAGCGTCTCTGGATCAGGAGATGGCTACACCTTC. This translates into CASSVSGSGDGYTF.

In its sample, this clonotype was seen a few times. The chain joins TRBV2 to TRBJ2-7; 7 bases map to TRBD1. This CDR3 is 12 amino acids long. Germline V CDR1 and CDR2: SNHLY, FYNNEI. V dropped 8 bases and J dropped 4; count of bases not matched to a gene: 5. The CDR3 protein is CASGDRRYEQYF. DNA of the CDR3: TGTGCCAGCGGGGACAGAAGATACGAGCAGTACTTC.

This clonotype was seen more than once but under ten times. The chain employs TRBV6-2 or TRBV6-3 and TRBJ2-3; D possibly corresponds to TRBD1 (7 bases). Trimming stripped 7 bases from V and 11 bases from J, with 13 bases between. Germline values: CDR1 MNHEY, CDR2 SVGEGT. This CDR3 is 11 amino acids long. This chain's CDR3 is CASTQGGGQYF. CDR3 nucleotides: TGTGCCAGCACCCAGGGGGGTGGGCAGTATTTT.

This clonotype was detected a few times. The rearrangement joins TRBV12-3 or TRBV12-4 to TRBJ2-2; D is undetermined. This CDR3 spans 17 amino acids. V lost 6 bases, J lost 0 bases, and 17 bases lay in between. This CDR3 reads CASRRTGPHSNTGELFF. The DNA for the CDR3 is TGTGCCAGCAGGAGAACTGGGCCCCACTCGAACACCGGGGAGCTGTTTTTT.

This clonotype was observed a handful of times. This chain joins TRBV20-1 and TRBJ2-7; D remains unclear. CDR1 is DFQATT and CDR2 is SNEGSKA in the germline V gene (reference sequence). Between the trimmed V and J ends, which lost 0 bases and 3 bases, there was a span of 12 bases. The CDR3 has 14 amino acids. The CDR3 reads CSARDLVRLYEQYF. The CDR3 DNA sequence: TGCAGTGCTAGAGATTTAGTGAGGCTCTACGAGCAGTACTTC.

This clonotype showed up just a few times. This sequence joins TRBV20-1 and TRBJ2-5; 9 nucleotides agree with TRBD2. In germline, CDR1 is DFQATT, CDR2 SNEGSKA (reference sequence). This CDR3 has 18 residues. V dropped 2 bases and J dropped 5; count of bases not matched to a gene: 18. Here the CDR3 reads CSARQSSGGLRAGETQYF. As DNA, the CDR3 is TGCAGTGCTAGACAATCCAGCGGGGGGCTACGGGCCGGGGAGACCCAGTACTTC.

In this sample, this clonotype turned up many times. The rearrangement links TRBV5-1 to TRBJ2-1, with a possible D match to TRBD2 (6 bases). Germline V gives CDR1 SGHRS, CDR2 YFSETQ. Trimming cost V 0 bases and J 0 bases, with 7 bases left between them. The CDR3 runs to 15 residues. The DNA of the CDR3 is TGCGCCAGCAGCTTGGTGGGGGGCTCCTACAATGAGCAGTTCTTC. Its translation is CASSLVGGSYNEQFF.

This clonotype was detected a few times. V gene TRBV7-3 combines with J gene TRBJ2-3, with D tentatively TRBD1 (6 bases). Germline V gene sequence: CDR1 SGHTA, CDR2 FQGTGA. Trimming removed 4 bases at V and 2 bases at J, with 13 bases between. The CDR3 is 15 residues long. The CDR3 DNA reads as TGTGCCAGCAGCTCTACAGGGCACTTCACAGATACGCAGTATTTT. As protein: CASSSTGHFTDTQYF.